The clone carrying this T cell receptor (beta chain) was detected a few times. Antigen: not known. V lost 4 bases to trimming and J lost 2 bases; unmatched junction nucleotides: 4. The V gene's germline CDR1 is SGHKS and CDR2 YYEKEE (reference sequence). The CDR3 has 15 residues. TCRdb re-called the 5' RACE reads with MiXCR, one entry per CDR3 protein. The profile shows some 340,000 distinct CDR3 sequences, roughly 14% of them singletons. The entry originates in a study of CD8 T cells in ankylosing spondylitis. Findings and limits, study-wide: Some of these motif variants have turned up before, in reports on reactive arthritis synovial fluid and blood.

The sequenced sample consisted of blood, either unsorted or a sorted T cell fraction (not recorded which). J is TRBJ2-3 and V is TRBV5-5, with 10 bases that match TRBD2. This receptor was taken from a male donor with ankylosing spondylitis or in good health (not recorded which). The CDR3 loop reads CASSGTSALTDTQYF. The CDR3 DNA reads TGTGCCAGCAGCGGGACTAGCGCCCTCACAGATACGCAGTATTTT.